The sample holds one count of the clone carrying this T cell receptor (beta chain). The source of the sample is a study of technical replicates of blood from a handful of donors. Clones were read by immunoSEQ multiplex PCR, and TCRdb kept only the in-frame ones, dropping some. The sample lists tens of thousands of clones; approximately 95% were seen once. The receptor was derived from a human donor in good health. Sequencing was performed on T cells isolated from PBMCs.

The CDR3 spells CASRNLVGGGHEQYF. The CDR3 bases are TGTGCCAGCCGTAACCTAGTCGGGGGAGGGCACGAGCAGTACTTC. The chain uses TRBV6-1 and TRBJ2-7, with 7 positions matching TRBD2. The CDR3 has 15 amino acids. Germline values: CDR1 MNHNS, CDR2 SASEGT. V lost 8 bases and J lost 5; bases outside the gene matches: 15.